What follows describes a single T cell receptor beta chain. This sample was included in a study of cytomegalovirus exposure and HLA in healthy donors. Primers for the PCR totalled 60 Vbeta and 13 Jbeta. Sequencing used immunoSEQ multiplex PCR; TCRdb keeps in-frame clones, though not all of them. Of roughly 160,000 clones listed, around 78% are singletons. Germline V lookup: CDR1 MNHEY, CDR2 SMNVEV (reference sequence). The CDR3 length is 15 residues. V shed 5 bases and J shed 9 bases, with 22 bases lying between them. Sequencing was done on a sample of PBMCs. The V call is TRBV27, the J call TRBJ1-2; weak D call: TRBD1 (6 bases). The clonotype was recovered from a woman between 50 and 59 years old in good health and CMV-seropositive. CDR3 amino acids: CASSQKNQGFDRYTF. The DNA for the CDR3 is TGTGCCAGCAGTCAAAAAAATCAGGGGTTTGATCGCTACACCTTC.